These T cell receptor beta chains were read from a single sample in a study of regulatory T cells in long-lasting Graves disease. TCRdb used MiXCR to reprocess the multiplex PCR reads, holding one entry per CDR3 protein. Among under 800,000 distinct CDR3 sequences, around 15% were seen once, and the ten largest hold approximately 18%. This sample also appeared in a second study, on T cells in Graves' hyperthyroidism and ophthalmopathy.

Specimen: peripheral blood mononuclear cells (PBMCs), collected at new diagnosis, from a patient treated with antithyroid drugs. These receptors were obtained from a woman under 40 with Graves disease. The CDR3 runs from the conserved cysteine through the conserved F or W. Fields, in order: J gene, V gene, D gene, clone size, CDR3 DNA, CDR3 protein. D genes are given only for firm matches. Clone size is shown for a subset of rows, as once, few, many or a class of expanded clone.

>TRBJ1-2|TRBV6-1|NA|NA
TGTGCCAGCAAGATGGCTGAACCCTCGGGGAACTATGGCTACACCTTC
CASKMAEPSGNYGYTF
>TRBJ1-2|TRBV6-5|TRBD1|many
TGTGCCAGCAGTTCTACAGGGGCGGAGTATTATGGCTACACCTTC
CASSSTGAEYYGYTF
>TRBJ1-2|TRBV7-8|TRBD1|few
TGTGCCAGCAGCTTAGAGGGGGCCTCAGGCTATGGCTACACCTTC
CASSLEGASGYGYTF
>TRBJ1-4|TRBV12-3/TRBV12-4|TRBD1|few
TGTGCCAGCAGTTCACCGACGGGGACAGGGCATGAAAAACTGTTTTTT
CASSSPTGTGHEKLFF
>TRBJ2-1|TRBV28|TRBD2|many
TGTGCCAGCAGTACCCGTGATGCGGGAGCCACGTACAATGAGCAGTTCTTC
CASSTRDAGATYNEQFF
>TRBJ2-7|TRBV6-1|NA|NA
TGTGCCAGCAGACCCGGACAGCCAACCTACGAGCAGTACTTC
CASRPGQPTYEQYF
>TRBJ2-3|TRBV20-1|TRBD2|many
TGCAGTGCGCAGCCCCTTAGCGGGATGGCAGATACGCAGTATTTT
CSAQPLSGMADTQYF
>TRBJ2-6|TRBV13|TRBD1|once
TGTGCCAGCAGTTCCGGGACAGAGAACGCATTCTCTGGGGCCAACGTCCTGACTTTC
CASSSGTENAFSGANVLTF
>TRBJ1-1|TRBV7-9|TRBD1|few
TGTGCCAGCAGCACCGACAGGGGGGGCACTGAAGCTTTCTTT
CASSTDRGGTEAFF
>TRBJ2-7|TRBV14|NA|few
TGTGCCAGCAGCCGGGCGCCGCCCCCCATGGAGCAGTACTTC
CASSRAPPPMEQYF
>TRBJ2-1|TRBV19|NA|NA
TGTGCCAGCGAGATCGGGACCGGATCCTACAATGAGCAGTTCTTC
CASEIGTGSYNEQFF
>TRBJ1-2|TRBV6-1|NA|few
TGTGCCAGCTTCTTCGGAAACTATGGCTACACCTTC
CASFFGNYGYTF
>TRBJ1-1|TRBV5-1|NA|many
TGCGCCAGCAGTGGGTTGAACACTGAAGCTTTCTTT
CASSGLNTEAFF
>TRBJ2-2|TRBV12-3/TRBV12-4|TRBD2|many
TGTGCCAGCAGGCCCCCACTCGGGACTAGCGGGGACACCGGGGAGCTGTTTTTT
CASRPPLGTSGDTGELFF
>TRBJ2-3|TRBV20-1|NA|many
TGCAGTGCTAGAGATGGGGGTAGGGGAGATACGCAGTATTTT
CSARDGGRGDTQYF
>TRBJ1-1|TRBV5-1|NA|NA
TGCGCCAGCAGCCAGAGTGCAGGGGCCGGAACTGAAGCTTTCTTT
CASSQSAGAGTEAFF
>TRBJ2-1|TRBV7-8|TRBD1|NA
TGTGCCAGCAGCGTTGGGACAGGGGAATACAATGAGCAGTTCTTC
CASSVGTGEYNEQFF
>TRBJ2-1|TRBV7-7|NA|NA
TGTGCTAGCAGCCCGAGGCGGGGCGCCTACAATGAGCAGTTCTTC
CASSPRRGAYNEQFF
>TRBJ1-2|TRBV25-1|TRBD1|NA
TGTGCCAGCAGTGACCCAAACGGACAGGCCTATGGCTACACCTTC
CASSDPNGQAYGYTF
>TRBJ2-3|TRBV5-1|NA|NA
TGCGCCAGCAGCTACCTAGGAAGCACAGATACGCAGTATTTT
CASSYLGSTDTQYF
>TRBJ1-4|TRBV9|TRBD1|NA
TGTGCCAGCAGCGAACAGGACAGGGTATGGGATGAAAAACTGTTTTTT
CASSEQDRVWDEKLFF
>TRBJ2-5|TRBV7-2|TRBD1|many
TGTGCCAGCAGCTTAGCGTGGGAGAGCCAGGGGGCGACCCAGTACTTC
CASSLAWESQGATQYF
>TRBJ1-4|TRBV18|TRBD1|NA
TGTGCCAGCTCACCAATACCCCAGGGGGCAACTAATGAAAAACTGTTTTTT
CASSPIPQGATNEKLFF
>TRBJ2-7|TRBV4-1|NA|few
TGCGCCAGCAGCCAAGCTGATAAGGAAGAGCAGTACTTC
CASSQADKEEQYF
>TRBJ2-3|TRBV29-1|NA|few
TGCAGCGTTGCCCGAGATACGCAGTATTTT
CSVARDTQYF
>TRBJ2-1|TRBV28|TRBD2|few
TGTGCCAGCAGCGTAGGGACTAGCGGGCAGTTCTTC
CASSVGTSGQFF
>TRBJ2-1|TRBV9|TRBD1|NA
TGTGCCAGCAGCGAGGGGGCAGGTTTAAGGGAGCAGTTCTTC
CASSEGAGLREQFF
>TRBJ2-1|TRBV28|TRBD1|many
TGTGCCAGCAGTTCCTCCGGGACAGGGCACAATGAGCAGTTCTTC
CASSSSGTGHNEQFF
>TRBJ2-7|TRBV24-1|NA|many
TGTGCCACCAGTGAAGCAGCGGCAAACGCCCTCGAGCAGTACTTC
CATSEAAANALEQYF
>TRBJ1-5|TRBV6-5|NA|many
TGTGCCAGCAGTTACTCGAACGGGGCCGGACAGCCCCAGCATTTT
CASSYSNGAGQPQHF
>TRBJ2-1|TRBV7-9|NA|many
TGTGCCAGCAGCTGGCCGAATGAGCAGTTCTTC
CASSWPNEQFF
>TRBJ2-1|TRBV2|NA|many
TGTGCCAGCAGCCGATTCCGGGACAAGAACGATGAGCAGTTCTTC
CASSRFRDKNDEQFF
>TRBJ2-7|TRBV7-3|TRBD1|NA
TGTGCCAGCAGCGTCGCCGGGACAGGGGGGCCCTACGAGCAGTACTTC
CASSVAGTGGPYEQYF
>TRBJ2-2|TRBV19|TRBD2|NA
TGTGCCAGTAGACGGAAGGGACTAGCGGCGAACACCGGGGAGCTGTTTTTT
CASRRKGLAANTGELFF
>TRBJ2-7|TRBV10-3|TRBD1|many
TGTGCCATCAGTGAGCTCCTACCGGGACAGAAATACGAGCAGTACTTC
CAISELLPGQKYEQYF
>TRBJ2-1|TRBV6-5|TRBD2|many
TGTGCCAGCAGTTACTCCCTAGCGGGAGGGGACAATGAGCAGTTCTTC
CASSYSLAGGDNEQFF
>TRBJ1-5|TRBV12-3/TRBV12-4|NA|many
TGTGCCAGCAGTTCTTCCCCCGGGCCCCAGCATTTT
CASSSSPGPQHF
>TRBJ2-4|TRBV12-3/TRBV12-4|TRBD2|NA
TGTGCCAGCAGTGTAGCGGGAGTCTCCAAAAACATTCAGTACTTC
CASSVAGVSKNIQYF
>TRBJ2-1|TRBV7-3|TRBD2|many
TGTGCCAGCAGCTTAAATTGGGGACTAGCGGGAGTGCCCAATGAGCAGTTCTTC
CASSLNWGLAGVPNEQFF
>TRBJ2-3|TRBV7-3|NA|NA
TGTGCCAGCAGCCCGTCGAGTCCTCCAGATACGCAGTATTTT
CASSPSSPPDTQYF
>TRBJ2-5|TRBV19|NA|NA
TGTGCCAGTAGTACTCAGGGACGAGAGACCCAGTACTTC
CASSTQGRETQYF
>TRBJ1-3|TRBV6-1|TRBD1|few
TGTGCCAGCAGTCCCGGGACAGGGTTCTCTGGAAACACCATATATTTT
CASSPGTGFSGNTIYF
>TRBJ2-5|TRBV7-3|NA|many
TGTGCCAGCAGCTCGAGGCACCAAGAGACCCAGTACTTC
CASSSRHQETQYF
>TRBJ2-7|TRBV12-3/TRBV12-4|TRBD1|NA
TGTGCCAGCAGTCCCCGACAGGGGAGATCCCACGAGCAGTACTTC
CASSPRQGRSHEQYF
>TRBJ2-2|TRBV12-3/TRBV12-4|NA|NA
TGTGCCAGCAGTTTAGACCTGTGGCTAGCGAACACCGGGGAGCTGTTTTTT
CASSLDLWLANTGELFF
>TRBJ2-1|TRBV6-9|NA|NA
TGTGCCAGCAGTTACTCCGGCTATGACAATGAGCAGTTCTTC
CASSYSGYDNEQFF